The 4 T cell receptor beta chains reported below all come from one sample, sequenced in a study of post-analysis software for immune sequencing data. Findings and limits, study-wide: Five TRBV segments (TRBV5-6, TRBV5-1 and TRBV20-1 among them) occurred more frequently in patients than in controls.

TCR beta libraries were prepared from cDNA with unique molecular identifiers. TCRdb re-analysed the PCR reads in MiXCR, keeping a single row per CDR3 protein. The sample holds roughly 650,000 distinct CDR3 sequences; 55% to 60% are singletons and the top ten take around 11%. These receptors' antigens are unknown. What was sequenced was blood. Receptor source: a girl aged 2 to 10 with multiple sclerosis.

V is TRBV10-3 and J is TRBJ2-7; D might be TRBD1 (5 bases). The germline gives CDR1 ENHRY, CDR2 SYGVKD. V was pared by 6 bases and J by 3 bases, with 9 bases between. The CDR3 consists of 12 residues. Written as DNA, the CDR3 is TGTGCCATCAGCACAGGTAACTACGAGCAGTACTTC. Translation gives CAISTGNYEQYF.

V gene TRBV2 combines with J gene TRBJ2-2, with a tentative D call TRBD1 (6 bases). There are 15 residues in the CDR3. The ends were cut back, 3 bases at V and 1 base at J, with 9 bases in the middle. CDR1 is SNHLY, CDR2 FYNNEI, per germline. The CDR3 DNA is TGTGCCAGCAGTGAGCAGGGGCGGAACACCGGGGAGCTGTTTTTT. Protein sequence: CASSEQGRNTGELFF.

V and J are TRBV7-2 and TRBJ2-1; 9 bases line up with TRBD2. Germline-derived CDR1 and CDR2 are SGHTA and FQGNSA. Losses at the gene ends were 4 bases for V and 0 bases for J; bases not matched to a gene: 4. CDR3 length: 16 residues. The CDR3 here is CASSYSGGTSYNEQFF. The CDR3 nucleotides are TGTGCCAGCAGCTACAGCGGGGGGACCTCCTACAATGAGCAGTTCTTC.

This chain joins TRBV20-1 and TRBJ2-3; perhaps TRBD1 as D (5 bases). With 3 bases removed from V and 2 bases from J, the gap between germline ends came to 9 bases. The CDR3 has 13 amino acids. Germline CDR1 DFQATT, CDR2 SNEGSKA (reference sequence). The CDR3 sequence: CSARVQDTDTQYF. The CDR3 DNA reads as TGCAGTGCTAGGGTACAGGACACAGATACGCAGTATTTT.